Below are 32 T cell receptor beta chains sequenced from a single sample in a study of PD-L1 blockade in urothelial cancer. Generated by immunoSEQ multiplex PCR, the TCRdb table keeps only in-frame clones and is missing some. Of 17,000 or so clones listed, about 90% were seen once; the top ten hold roughly 6%. The sample was PBMCs, taken around atezolizumab (anti-PD-L1) treatment. These TCRs come from a man aged 50 to 59 with urothelial cancer.

The rearrangement joins TRBV4-3 to TRBJ2-1; TRBD1 agrees at 8 bases. Germline trimming cut 3 bases from V and 5 bases from J; bases unmatched to any gene: 9. Germline CDR1 LGHNA, CDR2 YSLEER. This CDR3 is 16 amino acids long. This CDR3 reads CASSQGTGTGNNEQFF. The CDR3 region has the DNA TGCGCCAGCAGCCAGGGGACCGGGACAGGAAACAATGAGCAGTTCTTC.

This CDR3 is CASSDRTGGWDTQYF. The DNA of the CDR3 is TGCGCCAGCAGCGATAGGACAGGGGGCTGGGATACGCAGTATTTT. The rearrangement links TRBV4-1 to TRBJ2-3; 11 bases agree with TRBD1. This CDR3 region has 15 residues. With V trimmed by 5 bases and J by 6 bases, 7 bases remained unmatched. CDR1 and CDR2 from the germline V gene are MGHRA and YSYEKL.

J is TRBJ2-2 and V is TRBV9; a possible D gene is TRBD1 (6 bases). The V gene lost 4 bases and the J gene lost 7 bases, with 14 bases spanning the gap. Germline assignment: CDR1 SGDLS and CDR2 YYNGEE. This CDR3 is built from 14 residues. CDR3 amino acids: CASSNQGQVGELFF. For the CDR3, the DNA is TGTGCCAGCAGCAACCAGGGGCAGGTCGGGGAGCTGTTTTTT.

The chain recombines TRBV6-5 with TRBJ2-5, with 10 bases identical to TRBD2. Losses at the gene ends were 6 bases for V and 3 bases for J; bases not matched to a gene: 7. Germline assignment: CDR1 MNHEY and CDR2 SVGAGI. CDR3 size: 15 residues. This chain's CDR3 is CASSLGLAEKETQYF. In DNA, the CDR3 is TGTGCCAGCAGCCTCGGACTAGCGGAAAAAGAGACCCAGTACTTC.

The rearrangement uses TRBV30 and TRBJ2-7; D is perhaps TRBD2 (7 bases). Germline loops: CDR1 GTSNPN, CDR2 SVGIG (reference sequence). The germline V and J ends were trimmed by 0 bases and 6 bases, with 18 bases remaining between them. This CDR3 comprises 15 residues. The chain's CDR3 is CAWSVPGQSSGEQYF. The CDR3 DNA reads as TGTGCCTGGAGTGTGCCCGGACAGTCTAGCGGCGAGCAGTACTTC.

The chain employs TRBV27 and TRBJ2-1, with TRBD1 as a possible D gene (5 bases). This CDR3 has 13 residues. Germline V lookup: CDR1 MNHEY, CDR2 SMNVEV (reference sequence). V was pared by 5 bases and J by 6 bases, with 11 bases between. This chain's CDR3 is CASSTWGSNEQFF. The CDR3, as DNA: TGTGCCAGCAGTACCTGGGGCTCCAATGAGCAGTTCTTC.

The chain employs TRBV11-2 and TRBJ2-1; weak D call: TRBD2 (6 bases). Germline V gives CDR1 SGHAT, CDR2 FQNNGV. Trimming shortened V by 0 bases and J by 10 bases, and 10 bases separated the two germline ends. The CDR3 has 13 amino acids. CDR3 amino acids: CASSLDRRGEQFF. The CDR3 DNA reads as TGTGCCAGCAGCTTAGATAGGCGGGGCGAGCAGTTCTTC. The full variable domain, in which reference TRBV11-2 and TRBJ2-1 provide the parts outside the CDR3, is EAGVAQSPRYKIIEKRQSVAFWCNPISGHATLYWYQQILGQGPKLLIQFQNNGVVDDSQLPKDRFSAERLKGVDSTLKIQPAKLEDSAVYLCASSLDRRGEQFFGPGTRLTVL.

The chain employs TRBV21-1 and TRBJ1-3; TRBD1 is the table's D call, not checked against the DNA. TRBV21-1 is a pseudogene. This CDR3 has 17 residues. For the CDR3, the DNA is TGTGCCAGCAGCAAAGGTCGCAGGGGGCAGACTGGAAACACCATATATTTT. Protein sequence: CASSKGRRGQTGNTIYF.

This clone was detected only once. The CDR3 DNA reads TGTGCCAGCAGTGCCCGGACTAGCGGGAGCTACAATGAGCAGTTCTTC. Protein product: CASSARTSGSYNEQFF. This chain uses TRBV6-1 with TRBJ2-1, with 13 bases lining up with TRBD2. The CDR3 contains 16 residues. CDR1 is MNHNS, CDR2 SASEGT, per germline. The V segment lost 4 bases and the J segment 3 bases; nucleotides outside the gene matches: 3.

The chain couples TRBV18 to TRBJ1-2; weak D call: TRBD1 (6 bases). Trimming took off 0 bases at V and 6 bases at J, with 17 bases between the two ends. The CDR3 is made up of 16 amino acids. The germline V gene encodes CDR1 KGHSH and CDR2 LQKENI. Here the CDR3 reads CASSPPGQGRPHGYTF. For the CDR3, the DNA is TGTGCCAGCTCACCACCGGGACAAGGGAGACCCCATGGCTACACCTTC.

V usage is TRBV5-4 and J usage is TRBJ2-5, with 12 nucleotides matching TRBD2. This CDR3 comprises 16 residues. V gave up 4 bases and J gave up 2 bases; unmatched junction bases: 6. Germline V gives CDR1 SGHNT, CDR2 YYREEE (reference sequence). CDR3 amino acids: CASSMLLAGGQETQYF. The DNA for the CDR3 is TGTGCCAGCAGCATGTTACTAGCGGGGGGACAAGAGACCCAGTACTTC.

This clone has just a few counts. CDR3 residues: CASSSMTSGGYSHPDTQYF. Written as DNA, the CDR3 is TGTGCCAGCAGCTCGATGACTAGCGGGGGGTACTCCCACCCAGATACGCAGTATTTT. The chain uses TRBV5-6 and TRBJ2-3; 13 bases fit TRBD2. This CDR3 has 19 amino acids. The junction had 14 bases not matched to a gene; V was cut back by 3 bases and J by 4 bases. Germline CDR1 and CDR2: SGHDT and YYEEEE.

This clone has just one count. The chain recombines TRBV15 with TRBJ2-5; D is uncertain. V gave up 4 bases and J gave up 0 bases, with 3 bases separating them. Germline V lookup: CDR1 LNHNV, CDR2 YYDKDF (reference sequence). CDR3 length equals 12 residues. This CDR3 reads CATSTYQETQYF. The CDR3 DNA reads TGTGCCACCAGCACCTACCAAGAGACCCAGTACTTC.

V and J are TRBV30 and TRBJ2-1; perhaps TRBD2 as D (6 bases). The CDR3 runs to 14 residues. From germline, CDR1 is GTSNPN and CDR2 SVGIG (reference sequence). The V gene lost 3 bases and the J gene lost 1 base, with 10 bases spanning the gap. The DNA of the CDR3 is TGTGCCTGGAGACCGGGAGAATCCTACAATGAGCAGTTCTTC. Its translation is CAWRPGESYNEQFF.

The chain employs TRBV15 and TRBJ2-7; no firm D call. The CDR3 length is 14 residues. Germline V CDR1 and CDR2: LNHNV, YYDKDF (reference sequence). The V gene lost 0 bases and the J gene lost 2 bases, with 8 bases spanning the gap. CDR3 DNA sequence: TGTGCCACCAGCAGAGATAAATTAACCTACGAGCAGTACTTC. Translation: CATSRDKLTYEQYF.

The V and J genes are TRBV19 and TRBJ2-1; 11 nucleotides agree with TRBD2. The germline gives CDR1 LNHDA, CDR2 SQIVND (reference sequence). The CDR3 runs 16 residues. The junction had 7 bases not matched to a gene; V was cut back by 2 bases and J by 7 bases. The CDR3 here is CASSISLAGGKNEQFF. The CDR3 DNA follows: TGTGCCAGTAGTATAAGCCTAGCGGGAGGTAAAAATGAGCAGTTCTTC.

This rearrangement joins TRBV7-8 to TRBJ1-2; TRBD1 matches 11 bases. V lost 1 base, J lost 6 bases, and 4 bases stayed unmatched. CDR1 is SGHVS, CDR2 FQNEAQ, per germline. CDR3 size: 15 residues. CDR3 protein: CASSLGGTGGDGYTF. CDR3 DNA: TGTGCCAGCAGCTTAGGAGGGACAGGGGGAGATGGCTACACCTTC.

This clone was detected only once. The chain is built from TRBV19 and TRBJ1-1; D remains ambiguous. Germline CDR1 and CDR2: LNHDA and SQIVND (reference sequence). Trimming removed 7 bases from V and 1 base from J, with 16 bases in between. The CDR3 totals 15 residues. CDR3 in DNA: TGTGCCAGTACGTATATGGGGAGGGAGAACACTGAAGCTTTCTTT. It yields the protein CASTYMGRENTEAFF.

As DNA, the CDR3 is TGTGCCAGCAGCATGCAGCGGGAGAATGATAGGGCCCAAGAGACCCAGTACTTC. This codes for CASSMQRENDRAQETQYF. V is TRBV27 and J is TRBJ2-5, with TRBD2 matching 8 bases. The ends lost 6 bases at V and 1 base at J; junction bases unmatched: 16. CDR3 length equals 18 residues. Germline-derived CDR1 and CDR2 are MNHEY and SMNVEV (reference sequence).

The chain links TRBV23-1 to TRBJ2-1; TRBD2 aligns across 12 bases. TRBV23-1 is noted as an ORF with a role that remains uncertain. The CDR3 totals 19 residues. Unmatched junction bases numbered 19, after V lost 3 bases and J lost 10 bases. The CDR3 coding sequence is TGCGCCAGCAGTCATCCACCTGTTAGGACTAGCGGGGAGGTAGGGGAGCAGTTCTTC. This codes for CASSHPPVRTSGEVGEQFF.

This chain connects TRBV7-6 to TRBJ1-5; no definite D call. Germline CDR1 reads SGHVS; CDR2 reads FNYEAQ. V lost 1 base to trimming and J lost 6 bases, with 13 bases between them. CDR3 length equals 15 residues. The CDR3 loop is CASSLEQSAGQPQHF. In nucleotides, the CDR3 is TGTGCCAGCAGCTTAGAACAGTCAGCGGGTCAGCCCCAGCATTTT.

The chain is built from TRBV2 and TRBJ2-3; a weak D match, TRBD2 (6 bases). In germline, CDR1 is SNHLY, CDR2 FYNNEI. V was cut by 2 bases and J by 5 bases, with 17 bases left in between. CDR3 length: 16 residues. CDR3 nucleotides: TGTGCCAGCAGTGAAACTTGGGCCTCGCGGGGAGATACGCAGTATTTT. Protein: CASSETWASRGDTQYF.

V gene TRBV7-9 combines with J gene TRBJ1-6; D gene unclear. Looked up from germline, CDR1 is SEHNR and CDR2 is FQNEAQ (reference sequence). The CDR3 is 15 residues long. V lost 5 bases and J lost 5, with 13 bases in between. CDR3 residues: CASSPGVANNSPLHF. The CDR3 DNA sequence: TGTGCCAGCAGCCCCGGGGTAGCGAATAATTCACCCCTCCACTTT.

The chain uses TRBV5-5 and TRBJ2-1; D might be TRBD2 (6 bases). Germline CDR1 reads SGHKS; CDR2 reads YYEKEE (reference sequence). Trimming removed 5 bases at V and 10 bases at J, with 13 bases between. The CDR3 covers 12 residues. The CDR3 DNA sequence: TGTGCCAGCAGGCCGACTAGTTGGGAGCAGTTCTTC. Translated: CASRPTSWEQFF.

In its sample, this clone ranks as large (0.1 to 1%). This chain connects TRBV9 to TRBJ1-2, with TRBD1 matching 7 bases. CDR3 length: 15 amino acids. The V gene's germline CDR1 is SGDLS and CDR2 YYNGEE. V lost 4 bases and J lost 0; bases outside the gene matches: 6. DNA of the CDR3: TGTGCCAGCAGCCGATCCGGGACAGCTAACTATGGCTACACCTTC. This translates into CASSRSGTANYGYTF.

The chain has TRBV5-1 and TRBJ1-6, with D unclear. V lost 4 bases to trimming and J lost 0 bases, with 11 bases between them. The V gene's germline CDR1 is SGHRS and CDR2 YFSETQ. The CDR3 sequence is 16 residues long. The CDR3 DNA sequence: TGCGCCAGCAGCCCCGGTGAAAGCTCCTATAATTCACCCCTCCACTTT. It is translated as CASSPGESSYNSPLHF.

The CDR3 bases are TGTGCCAGTACCAAAACAGGGGGACACTATGGCTACACCTTC. Translating gives CASTKTGGHYGYTF. This rearrangement joins TRBV19 to TRBJ1-2; the match to TRBD1 covers 8 bases. V shed 7 bases, J shed 3 bases, and the junction held 7 bases outside the gene matches. The germline V gene encodes CDR1 LNHDA and CDR2 SQIVND (reference sequence). The CDR3 is made up of 14 amino acids. Drawing the rest from reference TRBV19 and TRBJ1-2, the complete variable domain is DGGITQSPKYLFRKEGQNVTLSCEQNLNHDAMYWYRQDPGQGLRLIYYSQIVNDFQKGDIAEGYSVSREKKESFPLTVTSAQKNPTAFYLCASTKTGGHYGYTFGSGTRLTVV.

The chain employs TRBV5-1 and TRBJ1-3; D remains ambiguous. The V gene lost 0 bases and the J gene lost 0 bases, with 4 bases spanning the gap. The CDR3 totals 14 residues. Per the germline V gene, CDR1 is SGHRS and CDR2 is YFSETQ. The CDR3 bases are TGCGCCAGCAGCTTGGCGGGCTCTGGAAACACCATATATTTT. Translating gives CASSLAGSGNTIYF.

The chain carries TRBV9 and TRBJ2-5; 8 nucleotides align to TRBD1. Trimming took 4 bases from V and 0 from J; bases not matched to a gene: 11. The CDR3 is 17 residues long. Germline V gene sequence: CDR1 SGDLS, CDR2 YYNGEE. The CDR3 bases are TGTGCCAGCAGCCCCGGGACAGGCCTTTCGTACCAAGAGACCCAGTACTTC. Translation: CASSPGTGLSYQETQYF.

The rearrangement uses TRBV29-1 and TRBJ2-3; no clear D gene. The germline CDR1 and CDR2 sequences are SQVTM and ANQGSEA. V shed 3 bases and J shed 2 bases, with 12 bases lying between them. This CDR3 is 14 amino acids long. The CDR3 here is CSVDSVPFTDTQYF. The CDR3 DNA follows: TGCAGCGTTGACAGCGTCCCCTTCACAGATACGCAGTATTTT.

The V call is TRBV7-8, the J call TRBJ2-4; TRBD1 aligns across 7 bases. Trimming removed 0 bases from V and 0 bases from J; junction bases left unmatched: 5. In germline, CDR1 is SGHVS, CDR2 FQNEAQ. This CDR3 has 17 amino acids. The CDR3 loop is CASSLAGQVLAKNIQYF. CDR3 DNA: TGTGCCAGCAGCTTAGCCGGACAGGTCCTAGCCAAAAACATTCAGTACTTC.

The rearrangement uses TRBV29-1 and TRBJ2-1; 7 bases are a match to TRBD2. The germline gives CDR1 SQVTM, CDR2 ANQGSEA. Trimming removed 6 bases from V and 3 bases from J; junction bases left unmatched: 11. The CDR3 consists of 15 residues. The CDR3, as DNA: TGCAGCGTCACCGGGGCTAGCGGAATCTACAATGAGCAGTTCTTC. Translation gives CSVTGASGIYNEQFF.